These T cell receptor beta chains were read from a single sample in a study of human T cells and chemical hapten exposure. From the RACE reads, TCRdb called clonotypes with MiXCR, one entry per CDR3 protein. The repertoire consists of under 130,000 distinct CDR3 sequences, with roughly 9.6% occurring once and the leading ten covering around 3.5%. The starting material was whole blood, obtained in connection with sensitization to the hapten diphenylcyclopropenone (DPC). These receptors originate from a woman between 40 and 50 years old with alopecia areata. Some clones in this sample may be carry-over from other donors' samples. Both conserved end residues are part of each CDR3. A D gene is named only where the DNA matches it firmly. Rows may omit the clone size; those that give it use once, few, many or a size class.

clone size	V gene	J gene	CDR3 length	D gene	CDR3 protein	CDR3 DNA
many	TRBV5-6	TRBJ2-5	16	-	CASSLGGARVLKTQYF	TGTGCCAGCAGCTTGGGTGGGGCCAGGGTCCTAAAGACCCAGTACTTC
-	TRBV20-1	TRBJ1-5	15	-	CSARPQGNGNQPQHF	TGCAGTGCTAGGCCCCAGGGAAATGGCAATCAGCCCCAGCATTTT
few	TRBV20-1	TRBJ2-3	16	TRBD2	CSAKGTSGRSADTQYF	TGCAGTGCTAAAGGGACTAGCGGGAGGTCCGCAGATACGCAGTATTTT
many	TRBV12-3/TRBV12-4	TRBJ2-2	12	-	CASIRTIGELFF	TGTGCCAGCATCCGGACAATCGGGGAGCTGTTTTTT
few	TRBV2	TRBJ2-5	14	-	CASSESPAQETQYF	TGTGCCAGCAGTGAATCCCCGGCCCAAGAGACCCAGTACTTC
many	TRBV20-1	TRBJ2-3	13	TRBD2	CSGTREDTDTQYF	TGCAGCGGTACGCGGGAGGACACAGATACGCAGTATTTT
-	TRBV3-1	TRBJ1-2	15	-	CASSQDLVAGGGYTF	TGTGCCAGCAGCCAAGATCTGGTCGCAGGAGGTGGCTACACCTTC
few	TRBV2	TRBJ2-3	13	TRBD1	CASSDDRADTQYF	TGTGCCAGCAGTGATGACAGGGCAGATACGCAGTATTTT
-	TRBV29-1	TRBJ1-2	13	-	CSVQGTSFYGYTF	TGCAGCGTTCAGGGGACCTCTTTCTATGGCTACACCTTC
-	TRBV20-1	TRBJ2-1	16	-	CSARLSGAAAYNEQFF	TGCAGTGCTAGGCTAAGTGGGGCCGCAGCCTACAATGAGCAGTTCTTC
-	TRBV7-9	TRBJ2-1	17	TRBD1	CASSLAQGQGLYNEQFF	TGTGCCAGCAGCTTAGCCCAGGGACAGGGATTATACAATGAGCAGTTCTTC
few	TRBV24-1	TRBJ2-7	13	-	CATSQGGLYEQYF	TGTGCCACCAGCCAGGGGGGGCTGTACGAGCAGTACTTC
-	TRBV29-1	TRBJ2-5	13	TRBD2	CSLDVGGGETQYF	TGCAGCCTAGACGTTGGCGGGGGGGAGACCCAGTACTTC
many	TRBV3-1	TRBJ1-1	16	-	CASSQSDSRGNTEAFF	TGTGCCAGCAGCCAGTCGGACAGCCGGGGGAACACTGAAGCTTTCTTT
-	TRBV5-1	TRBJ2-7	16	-	CASSLVGGPTSYEQYF	TGCGCCAGCAGCTTGGTCGGCGGGCCGACCTCCTACGAGCAGTACTTC
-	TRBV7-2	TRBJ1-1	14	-	CASSSPYGYTEAFF	TGTGCCAGCAGCTCCCCATACGGCTACACTGAAGCTTTCTTT
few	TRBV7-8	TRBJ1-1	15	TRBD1	CASSFGQGFRTEAFF	TGTGCCAGCAGTTTCGGACAGGGCTTTAGAACTGAAGCTTTCTTT
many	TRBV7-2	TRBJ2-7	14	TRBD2	CASSLGTSGTEQYF	TGTGCCAGCAGCTTGGGGACTAGCGGGACCGAGCAGTACTTC
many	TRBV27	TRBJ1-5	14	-	CASSLWGGNQPQHF	TGTGCCAGCAGTTTATGGGGGGGCAATCAGCCCCAGCATTTT
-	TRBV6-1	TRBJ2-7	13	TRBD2	CASSVAGDNEQYF	TGTGCCAGCTCGGTAGCGGGAGACAACGAGCAGTACTTC
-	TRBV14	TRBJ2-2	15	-	CASSRTGANTGELFF	TGTGCCAGCAGCCGAACAGGAGCGAACACCGGGGAGCTGTTTTTT
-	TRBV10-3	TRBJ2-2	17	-	CAISVEGRAANTGELFF	TGTGCCATCAGTGTCGAGGGGCGGGCTGCGAACACCGGGGAGCTGTTTTTT
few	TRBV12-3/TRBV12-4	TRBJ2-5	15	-	CASSTAGGEQETQYF	TGTGCCAGCAGTACAGCAGGGGGGGAACAAGAGACCCAGTACTTC
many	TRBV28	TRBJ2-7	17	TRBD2	CAGHNGTSGRARNEQYF	TGTGCCGGCCACAACGGGACTAGCGGGAGGGCCCGGAACGAGCAGTACTTC
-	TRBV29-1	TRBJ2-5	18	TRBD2	CSVEVLLAGAANQETQYF	TGCAGCGTTGAAGTTTTACTAGCGGGAGCCGCGAACCAAGAGACCCAGTACTTC
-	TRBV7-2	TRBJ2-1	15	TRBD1	CASNPQGAYYNEQFF	TGTGCCAGCAACCCCCAGGGGGCATACTACAATGAGCAGTTCTTC
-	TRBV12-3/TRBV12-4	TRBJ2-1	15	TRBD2	CASSSRLAVYNEQFF	TGTGCCAGCAGTTCACGACTAGCGGTTTACAATGAGCAGTTCTTC
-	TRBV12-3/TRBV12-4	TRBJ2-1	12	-	CASSSLTRQQFF	TGTGCCAGCAGTTCATTGACTAGGCAGCAGTTCTTC
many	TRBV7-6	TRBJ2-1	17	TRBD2	CASSLVVTASGYNEQFF	TGTGCCAGCAGCTTAGTCGTGACGGCTAGCGGGTACAATGAGCAGTTCTTC
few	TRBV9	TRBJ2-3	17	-	CASSVEPAVAGADTQYF	TGTGCCAGCAGCGTAGAACCAGCGGTGGCTGGCGCAGATACGCAGTATTTT
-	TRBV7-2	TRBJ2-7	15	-	CASSFGAIQSYEQYF	TGTGCCAGCAGTTTCGGGGCTATCCAATCCTACGAGCAGTACTTC
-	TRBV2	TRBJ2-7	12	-	CASRPEYYEQYF	TGTGCCAGCAGGCCCGAATACTACGAGCAGTACTTC
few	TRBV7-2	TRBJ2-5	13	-	CASSPGVLGTQYF	TGTGCCAGCAGTCCCGGGGTTCTAGGGACCCAGTACTTC
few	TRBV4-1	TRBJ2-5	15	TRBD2	CASSLREGPAETQYF	TGCGCCAGCAGCCTACGGGAGGGCCCGGCAGAGACCCAGTACTTC
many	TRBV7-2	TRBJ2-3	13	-	CASSLAGGDTQYF	TGTGCCAGCAGCTTAGCGGGGGGAGATACGCAGTATTTT
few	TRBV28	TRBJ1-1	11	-	CASKSNTEAFF	TGTGCCAGCAAATCGAACACTGAAGCTTTCTTT
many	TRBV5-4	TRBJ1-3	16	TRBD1	CASSPDRGLSGNTIYF	TGTGCCAGCAGCCCGGACAGGGGCCTCTCTGGAAACACCATATATTTT
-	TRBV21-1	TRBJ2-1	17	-	CASSKAPGLAFSNEQFF	TGTGCCAGCAGCAAAGCACCGGGACTAGCTTTTTCCAATGAGCAGTTCTTC
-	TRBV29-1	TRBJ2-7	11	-	CSVTGLYEQYF	TGCAGCGTTACAGGCCTCTACGAGCAGTACTTC
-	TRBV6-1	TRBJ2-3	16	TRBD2	CASSEAGGGNTDTQYF	TGTGCCAGCAGTGAAGCCGGGGGGGGCAACACAGATACGCAGTATTTT
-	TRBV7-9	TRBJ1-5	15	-	CASSLDAGGNQPQHF	TGTGCCAGCAGCTTAGATGCAGGGGGCAATCAGCCCCAGCATTTT
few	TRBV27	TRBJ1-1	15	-	CASSSRQVTNTEAFF	TGTGCCAGCAGTTCTCGACAGGTGACTAACACTGAAGCTTTCTTT
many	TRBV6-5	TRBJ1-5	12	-	CASGRRGQPQHF	TGTGCCAGCGGGAGGAGAGGCCAGCCCCAGCATTTT
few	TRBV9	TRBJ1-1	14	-	CASSYWEGNTEAFF	TGTGCCAGCAGCTACTGGGAGGGGAACACTGAAGCTTTCTTT
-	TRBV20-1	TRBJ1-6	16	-	CSAPRGGRTNNSPLHF	TGCAGTGCTCCCCGGGGGGGCAGAACCAACAATTCACCCCTCCACTTT
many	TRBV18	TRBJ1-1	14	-	CASSPLTDGLGAFF	TGTGCCAGCTCACCCTTGACAGACGGGTTAGGGGCTTTCTTT
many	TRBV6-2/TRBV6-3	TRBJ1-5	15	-	CASRLSAGANQPQHF	TGTGCCAGCAGATTATCGGCAGGGGCAAATCAGCCCCAGCATTTT